This T cell receptor beta chain came from a study of T-cell memory formation after mild COVID-19. This clonotype was detected only a few times. Its antigen remains unknown. UMIs and sample barcodes were carried by the TCR alpha and TCR beta cDNA libraries that 5'RACE produced using constant-segment primers. TCRdb reprocessed the 5' RACE reads via MiXCR and lists one record per CDR3 protein. Here the sample spans 200,000 to 300,000 distinct CDR3 sequences, 15% to 20% being singletons. Study findings and constraints: In pre-infection memory, a portion of responding clones appeared, which suggested that cross-reactive memory joined. Clones contracting over day 15 to 85 were CD4/CD8 balanced, with later expanders leaning CD4+. Mainly CM and EM harbored the contracting CD4+ clones; mainly EMRA harbored the CD8+ ones.

This CDR3 comprises 14 residues. Germline V gene lookup returns CDR1 MGHRA and CDR2 YSYEKL. The junction had 5 bases not matched to a gene; V was cut back by 5 bases and J by 5 bases. This chain links TRBV4-1 with TRBJ2-3; 9 bases are shared with TRBD2. This receptor was obtained from a man aged 18 to 29 who had mild COVID-19 (a few samples of this study predate the infection). Cell type and time point are not known. Sequenced material: PBMCs or a T cell subset sorted from them (not recorded which). The chain's CDR3 is CASSAAGGIDTQYF. As DNA, the CDR3 is TGCGCCAGCAGCGCAGCGGGGGGCATAGATACGCAGTATTTT.